This T cell receptor beta chain was sequenced in a study of shared clonotypes between healthy human individuals. Deep-level assay runs were performed. The authors ran unsorted PBMC replicate PCRs on 300 ng DNA, about 30,000 T cell genomes. Spread over ten immunoSEQ deep assay plates, unsorted PBMC DNA underwent sequencing. In the source study's methods: ImmunoSEQ supplied junction-only sequences lacking quality scores, so filtering was different. Profiled with immunoSEQ multiplex PCR; TCRdb holds only in-frame clones, not every one. V and J calls plus clone size are reproduced from that table; the DNA served to infer D and trimming. The sample lists about 490,000 clones, 79% occurring once. The sequenced sample was PBMCs. The clonotype comes from a woman in her 40s in good health. Some clones in this sample may be carry-over from other donors' samples.

The CDR3: CASSYSYREDNYGYTF. The CDR3 DNA is TGTGCCAGCAGTTACTCGTACAGGGAGGATAACTATGGCTACACCTTC. The genes are TRBV6-5 and TRBJ1-2, with D perhaps TRBD1 (6 bases). The V end was cut by 0 bases, the J end by 1 base, with 12 bases between. Germline CDR1 MNHEY, CDR2 SVGAGI. This CDR3 is built from 16 residues.